The clone carrying this T cell receptor (beta chain) was observed a few times. The target antigen is unknown. This specimen belongs to a study of early T cells in non-severe SARS-CoV-2 infection. Study-level information: Sequencing was performed on bulk RNA from unsorted whole blood, leaving chains unpaired.

CDR3 length: 15 amino acids. V lost 5 bases to trimming and J lost 2 bases, with 16 bases between them. Findings and limits, study-wide: Reliance on VDJdb matching favored anti-spike CD8 responses; private and CD4 specificities were missed.

Individual cDNA molecules were tagged with unique molecular identifiers. TCRdb itself ran the 5' RACE reads through MiXCR, one entry per CDR3 protein. Among 55,000 to 85,000 distinct CDR3 sequences listed, less than 12% were seen once. The receptor was isolated from an adult who was a healthcare worker with PCR-confirmed SARS-CoV-2 infection or an uninfected control (not recorded which). The sample was whole blood, taken at baseline. The rearrangement joins TRBV12-3 or TRBV12-4 to TRBJ2-7; D uncertain. The DNA of the CDR3 is TGTGCCAGCAGTACATACGCGGAAGGAACCTACGAGCAGTACTTC. Translation: CASSTYAEGTYEQYF.